The 28 T cell receptor beta chains given below trace back to one sample, sequenced in a study of shared clonotypes between healthy human individuals. Generated by immunoSEQ multiplex PCR, the TCRdb table keeps only in-frame clones and is missing some. The profile shows a few million clones, about 92% of them singletons. The specimen sequenced was naive CD4+ T cells sorted from blood. This sample's subset: CD45RA+ positively selected. These receptors were obtained from a man aged 18-30 years in good health.

The chain couples TRBV6-1 to TRBJ2-7, with D possibly TRBD1 on 6 matching bases. Trimming took 9 bases from V and 2 from J, leaving 14 bases between them. The CDR3 loop spans 13 amino acids. The germline V gene encodes CDR1 MNHNS and CDR2 SASEGT. DNA of the CDR3: TGTGCCAGTCTCAAGGACAGAGCCTACGAGCAGTACTTC. Protein sequence: CASLKDRAYEQYF.

This chain uses TRBV18 with TRBJ2-7; D not resolved. From germline, CDR1 is KGHSH and CDR2 LQKENI. V shed 2 bases and J shed 1 base, with 9 bases lying between them. The CDR3 consists of 14 residues. In DNA form, the CDR3 reads TGTGCCAGCTCACCAAGGAGCCGGTCCTACGAGCAGTACTTC. Translating gives CASSPRSRSYEQYF.

CDR3 nucleotide sequence: TGTGCCAGCAGTATGGATAGCGGGAGGACCTACAATGAGCAGTTCTTC. Translated, it gives CASSMDSGRTYNEQFF. The V call is TRBV5-6, the J call TRBJ2-1, with 10 bases fitting TRBD2. The V gene end was trimmed by 5 bases and the J gene end by 2 bases; junction bases not matched to a gene: 7. From germline, CDR1 is SGHDT and CDR2 YYEEEE. The CDR3 contains 16 residues.

This chain uses TRBV10-3 with TRBJ2-1; TRBD2 matches at 8 bases. This CDR3 is 13 amino acids long. The germline V gene encodes CDR1 ENHRY and CDR2 SYGVKD. V was clipped by 7 bases and J by 5 bases; unmatched bases: 4. CDR3 residues: CAIKQAGDNEQFF. CDR3 DNA: TGTGCCATCAAGCAAGCGGGGGACAATGAGCAGTTCTTC.

V is TRBV5-4 and J is TRBJ2-3, with 9 bases identical to TRBD2. Germline assignment: CDR1 SGHNT and CDR2 YYREEE (reference sequence). This CDR3 region has 14 residues. The trim removed 2 bases at V and 6 bases at J, leaving 4 bases unmatched. CDR3 nucleotides: TGTGCCAGCAGCTTCGCGGGGGGGCGGGATACGCAGTATTTT. Its protein is CASSFAGGRDTQYF.

The CDR3 loop is CASSAAGARDTQYF. The DNA of the CDR3 is TGCGCCAGCAGTGCGGCGGGGGCACGGGATACGCAGTATTTT. The chain uses TRBV10-2 and TRBJ2-3; perhaps TRBD2 as D (7 bases). The germline V gene encodes CDR1 WSHSY and CDR2 SAAADI. CDR3 length: 14 residues. V was trimmed by 4 bases and J by 6 bases, leaving 14 bases between them.

On this clone: Other nucleotide sequences from this sample produce the same CDR3. This rearrangement joins TRBV20-1 to TRBJ2-5; 7 nucleotides align to TRBD1. J gave up 5 bases and V 5 bases, and 2 bases lay outside the gene matches. CDR1 and CDR2 from the germline V gene are DFQATT and SNEGSKA (reference sequence). This CDR3 is built from 11 residues. The CDR3 region is CSAVRGETQYF. The CDR3 DNA reads as TGCAGTGCTGTCAGGGGGGAGACCCAGTACTTC.

The chain uses TRBV28 and TRBJ2-2; maybe TRBD1 (5 bases). The CDR3 has 14 amino acids. Germline loops: CDR1 MDHEN, CDR2 SYDVKM. Trimming took off 6 bases at V and 5 bases at J, with 13 bases between the two ends. DNA for the CDR3: TGTGCCAGCAGCCTAGGGGAAAGAACCGGGGAGCTGTTTTTT. Translating it yields CASSLGERTGELFF.

The J gene is TRBJ2-3, the V gene TRBV9; D unresolved. From germline, CDR1 is SGDLS and CDR2 YYNGEE. V was clipped by 0 bases and J by 3 bases, with 11 bases between them. This CDR3 is built from 15 residues. Here the CDR3 reads CASSVDGFRTDTQYF. The CDR3 DNA reads as TGTGCCAGCAGCGTAGATGGTTTTCGAACAGATACGCAGTATTTT.

This sequence joins TRBV2 and TRBJ1-4; 7 bases map to TRBD1. The CDR3 spans 15 residues. The V gene end was trimmed by 4 bases and the J gene end by 4 bases; junction bases not matched to a gene: 6. In germline, CDR1 is SNHLY, CDR2 FYNNEI. CDR3 sequence (DNA): TGTGCCAGCAGTGTTGACGGGACAGTTAATGAAAAACTGTTTTTT. The encoded protein is CASSVDGTVNEKLFF.

The gene calls are TRBV7-8 and TRBJ1-3; D perhaps matches TRBD1 (5 bases). The V end was cut by 3 bases, the J end by 0 bases, with 9 bases between. The CDR3 consists of 15 residues. Per germline, CDR1 SGHVS and CDR2 FQNEAQ. This CDR3 reads CASSFSQVSGNTIYF. The CDR3 DNA sequence: TGTGCCAGCAGCTTTTCACAGGTCTCTGGAAACACCATATATTTT. The full variable domain, with the rest looked up from reference TRBV7-8 and TRBJ1-3, is GAGVSQSPRYKVAKRGQDVALRCDPISGHVSLFWYQQALGQGPEFLTYFQNEAQLDKSGLPSDRFFAERPEGSVSTLKIQRTQQEDSAVYLCASSFSQVSGNTIYFGEGSWLTVV.

The chain joins TRBV6-5 to TRBJ1-5; possibly TRBD1 for D (5 bases). V was pared by 4 bases and J by 4 bases, with 8 bases between. This CDR3 spans 13 amino acids. Germline V gene data show CDR1 as MNHEY and CDR2 as SVGAGI. Here the CDR3 reads CASSLTANQPQHF. CDR3 DNA sequence: TGTGCCAGCAGTTTGACAGCAAATCAGCCCCAGCATTTT.

This chain connects TRBV4-1 to TRBJ1-3; D ambiguous. CDR3 length: 13 amino acids. V was trimmed by 5 bases and J by 7 bases, leaving 12 bases between them. The germline V gene encodes CDR1 MGHRA and CDR2 YSYEKL. The CDR3 here is CASSVGSANTIYF. As DNA, the CDR3 is TGCGCCAGCAGCGTCGGCAGCGCGAACACCATATATTTT.

The V call is TRBV6-5, the J call TRBJ2-5; 7 positions match TRBD1. V dropped 6 bases and J dropped 7; count of bases not matched to a gene: 8. Per the germline V gene, CDR1 is MNHEY and CDR2 is SVGAGI. There are 13 residues in the CDR3. Here the CDR3 DNA reads TGTGCCAGCAGCCTAGGACAGGCGGGGACCCAGTACTTC. This gives the protein CASSLGQAGTQYF.

The chain has TRBV29-1 and TRBJ2-5; 11 nucleotides match TRBD2. This CDR3 spans 14 amino acids. The germline gives CDR1 SQVTM, CDR2 ANQGSEA. The V and J ends lost 6 bases and 4 bases, in that order; junction bases with no gene match: 7. The CDR3 DNA reads as TGCAGCGTGGGTAGCGGGGGGGCGGCAGAGACCCAGTACTTC. Encoded protein: CSVGSGGAAETQYF. The full variable domain, completed using reference TRBV29-1 and TRBJ2-5, is SAVISQKPSRDICQRGTSLTIQCQVDSQVTMMFWYRQQPGQSLTLIATANQGSEATYESGFVIDKFPISRPNLTFSTLTVSNMSPEDSSIYLCSVGSGGAAETQYFGPGTRLLVL.

This rearrangement joins TRBV2 to TRBJ2-1, with D unresolved. Per germline, CDR1 SNHLY and CDR2 FYNNEI. The CDR3 is 13 amino acids. Trimming removed 5 bases from V and 7 bases from J, with 12 bases in between. CDR3 residues: CASSFDSTNEQFF. The CDR3 bases are TGTGCCAGCAGTTTCGATAGTACGAATGAGCAGTTCTTC.

The chain links TRBV10-3 to TRBJ1-6, with a tentative D call TRBD1 (5 bases). Trimming took off 10 bases at V and 3 bases at J, with 10 bases between the two ends. This CDR3 region has 13 residues. Germline V gene sequence: CDR1 ENHRY, CDR2 SYGVKD. The CDR3 protein is CASQGDYNSPLHF. The CDR3 DNA is TGTGCCAGTCAGGGCGACTATAATTCACCCCTCCACTTT.

The chain couples TRBV7-3 to TRBJ2-1; D might be TRBD2 (6 bases). Germline loops: CDR1 SGHTA, CDR2 FQGTGA. The CDR3 totals 14 residues. V lost 4 bases to trimming and J lost 9 bases, with 16 bases between them. This CDR3 is CASSSQGGPGEQFF. The CDR3 DNA reads TGTGCCAGCAGCTCTCAAGGAGGGCCCGGTGAGCAGTTCTTC.

This clone is a singleton in its sample. The chain joins TRBV28 to TRBJ2-7; 8 bases map to TRBD1. The CDR3 has 16 residues. V lost 4 bases to trimming and J lost 3 bases; unmatched junction nucleotides: 11. CDR1 and CDR2 (germline): MDHEN, SYDVKM. CDR3 amino acids: CASSSPGQGKHYEQYF. The CDR3 bases are TGTGCCAGCAGTTCCCCCGGACAGGGAAAACACTACGAGCAGTACTTC.

The rearrangement joins TRBV5-4 to TRBJ2-3; TRBD2 agrees at 7 bases. Germline trimming cut 6 bases from V and 2 bases from J; bases unmatched to any gene: 9. Germline-derived CDR1 and CDR2 are SGHNT and YYREEE (reference sequence). CDR3 length: 15 residues. As DNA, the CDR3 is TGTGCCAGCACCCGGGGACTATCACTCACAGATACGCAGTATTTT. Translation gives CASTRGLSLTDTQYF.

Comments on this clone: This same CDR3 is encoded by further DNA sequences in the sample. This sequence joins TRBV5-1 and TRBJ2-1; D gene unclear. The CDR3 length is 14 residues. Germline CDR1 SGHRS, CDR2 YFSETQ. Trimming removed 0 bases at V and 2 bases at J, with 6 bases between. This chain's CDR3 is CASSLGAAYNEQFF. CDR3 nucleotide sequence: TGCGCCAGCAGCTTGGGGGCAGCCTACAATGAGCAGTTCTTC.

To note about this clone: This sample includes further DNA sequences coding for the same CDR3. The chain recombines TRBV6-5 with TRBJ2-3, with D hard to call. Between the trimmed V and J ends, which lost 5 bases and 0 bases, there was a span of 3 bases. Germline loops: CDR1 MNHEY, CDR2 SVGAGI. This CDR3 has 12 amino acids. CDR3 DNA: TGTGCCAGCAGTCAGAGCACAGATACGCAGTATTTT. This translates into CASSQSTDTQYF.

V is TRBV30 and J is TRBJ1-5, with TRBD1 matching over 8 bases. CDR1 is GTSNPN and CDR2 is SVGIG in the germline V gene (reference sequence). Unmatched junction bases numbered 6, after V lost 6 bases and J lost 5 bases. There are 13 residues in the CDR3. The CDR3 DNA reads TGTGCCTGTGCACAGGGGGAGGATCAGCCCCAGCATTTT. Translation gives CACAQGEDQPQHF.

The chain uses TRBV7-9 and TRBJ2-7; weak D call: TRBD1 (5 bases). The ends were cut back, 5 bases at V and 2 bases at J, with 10 bases in the middle. This CDR3 spans 13 amino acids. From germline, CDR1 is SEHNR and CDR2 FQNEAQ (reference sequence). The CDR3 region is CASSPRQTYEQYF. The CDR3, as DNA: TGTGCCAGCAGCCCCCGACAGACCTACGAGCAGTACTTC.

This clone was observed a few times. This chain joins TRBV5-1 and TRBJ1-6; D remains ambiguous. Germline CDR1 is SGHRS and CDR2 is YFSETQ. Trimming took 0 bases from V and 4 from J, leaving 5 bases between them. The CDR3 has 14 amino acids. CDR3 loop: CASSLVSYNSPLHF. CDR3 in DNA: TGCGCCAGCAGCTTGGTGAGTTATAATTCACCCCTCCACTTT.

This chain uses TRBV27 with TRBJ2-3; maybe TRBD1 (6 bases). CDR1 is MNHEY, CDR2 SMNVEV, per germline (reference sequence). Trimming took off 4 bases at V and 3 bases at J, with 14 bases between the two ends. There are 15 residues in the CDR3. CDR3 bases: TGTGCCAGCAGTTCCCCGACAGGTTCGACAGATACGCAGTATTTT. Translation gives CASSSPTGSTDTQYF.

V and J are TRBV28 and TRBJ1-1; the match to TRBD1 covers 8 bases. The CDR3 covers 16 residues. Germline lookup yields CDR1 MDHEN and CDR2 SYDVKM. The V gene end was trimmed by 1 base and the J gene end by 2 bases; junction bases not matched to a gene: 6. The CDR3 region has the DNA TGTGCCAGCAGTTTATTGGACAGGGCCGTCAACACTGAAGCTTTCTTT. It encodes CASSLLDRAVNTEAFF.

The rearrangement uses TRBV11-2 and TRBJ2-7, with D possibly matching TRBD1 (6 bases). CDR1 is SGHAT and CDR2 is FQNNGV in the germline V gene. The CDR3 has 15 amino acids. V gave up 1 base and J gave up 5 bases, with 15 bases separating them. DNA of the CDR3: TGTGCCAGCAGCTTAGGTTGGGACATGGGGGACGAGCAGTACTTC. Translated, it gives CASSLGWDMGDEQYF.